The 20 T cell receptor beta chains below come from one sample, sequenced in a study of early T cells in non-severe SARS-CoV-2 infection. A single record per CDR3 protein comes from TCRdb applying MiXCR to the 5' RACE reads. The table shows 70,000 or so distinct CDR3 sequences, with roughly an eighth occurring only once. Material: whole blood. These receptor sequences come from an adult who was a healthcare worker with PCR-confirmed SARS-CoV-2 infection or an uninfected control (not recorded which).

This chain joins TRBV29-1 and TRBJ1-1; a possible D gene is TRBD1 (6 bases). The CDR3 runs to 11 residues. Trimming removed 5 bases from V and 6 bases from J, with 10 bases in between. Germline V gene data show CDR1 as SQVTM and CDR2 as ANQGSEA. CDR3 nucleotides: TGCAGCGTTAACAGGGTTGCTGAAGCTTTCTTT. Protein sequence: CSVNRVAEAFF.

In this sample, this clonotype turned up a few times. The chain couples TRBV19 to TRBJ1-5, with D unclear. Trimming stripped 7 bases from V and 4 bases from J, with 14 bases between. In germline, CDR1 is LNHDA, CDR2 SQIVND (reference sequence). This CDR3 has 14 amino acids. The CDR3 loop is CASNSGLGNQPQHF. CDR3 sequence (DNA): TGTGCCAGTAATAGTGGTTTGGGTAATCAGCCCCAGCATTTT.

There are many counts of this clonotype. The V and J genes are TRBV29-1 and TRBJ2-3; 10 bases line up with TRBD1. Germline V gene data show CDR1 as SQVTM and CDR2 as ANQGSEA. CDR3 length: 14 residues. The V and J ends lost 7 bases and 6 bases, in that order; junction bases with no gene match: 10. CDR3 in amino acids: CSADLGQGLDTQYF. CDR3 coding DNA: TGCAGCGCCGATTTGGGACAGGGGCTGGATACGCAGTATTTT.

This clonotype was picked up many times. The CDR3 bases are TGTGCCATCAGTGAGGCGGGTTATCAGCCCCAGCATTTT. It encodes CAISEAGYQPQHF. The chain has TRBV10-3 and TRBJ1-5; D gene ambiguous. There are 13 residues in the CDR3. CDR1 and CDR2 from the germline V gene are ENHRY and SYGVKD. Trimming left V 2 bases short and J 5 bases short, with 7 bases between.

This clonotype showed up many times. The chain recombines TRBV20-1 with TRBJ2-7; a weak D match, TRBD2 (6 bases). Trimming took 3 bases from V and 9 from J, leaving 15 bases between them. This CDR3 contains 12 residues. Germline V gene sequence: CDR1 DFQATT, CDR2 SNEGSKA (reference sequence). The CDR3 spells CSASSSAPGQYF. DNA for the CDR3: TGCAGTGCTAGTTCTAGCGCCCCGGGGCAGTACTTC.

At least ten counts were recorded for this clonotype. The chain links TRBV5-1 to TRBJ2-1; D remains ambiguous. Germline CDR1 SGHRS, CDR2 YFSETQ. The CDR3 is 14 residues long. Trimming cost V 4 bases and J 4 bases, with 12 bases left between them. The CDR3 is CASSNEPQYNEQFF. The DNA for the CDR3 is TGCGCCAGCAGCAACGAACCGCAGTACAATGAGCAGTTCTTC.

This chain joins TRBV7-2 and TRBJ2-5; D is undetermined. CDR1 and CDR2 from the germline V gene are SGHTA and FQGNSA. The V end lost 2 bases, the J end lost 5 bases, and 12 bases lay between the germline ends. The length of the CDR3 is 14 residues. This CDR3 is CASSLRVFGETQYF. CDR3 bases: TGTGCCAGCAGCTTACGTGTGTTTGGCGAGACCCAGTACTTC.

This clonotype was seen at least ten times. The CDR3 nucleotides read TGTGCCAGCAGACACAAGGGGAACACTGAAGCTTTCTTT. Translated: CASRHKGNTEAFF. The V gene is TRBV7-9, the J gene TRBJ1-1; D ambiguous. Per the germline V gene, CDR1 is SEHNR and CDR2 is FQNEAQ (reference sequence). This CDR3 spans 13 amino acids. The V and J ends lost 6 bases and 1 base respectively, with 9 bases between them.

The J gene is TRBJ2-2, the V gene TRBV6-2 or TRBV6-3; D is unresolved. The germline V gene has CDR1 MNHEY and CDR2 SVGEGT. V was clipped by 10 bases and J by 6 bases, with 9 bases between them. CDR3 size: 11 residues. The CDR3 DNA reads as TGTGCCACCCTCCGAGCCGGGGAGCTGTTTTTT. This gives the protein CATLRAGELFF.

This clonotype was counted at least ten times. The chain couples TRBV7-9 to TRBJ1-6; TRBD1 matches at 7 bases. The V gene's germline CDR1 is SEHNR and CDR2 FQNEAQ (reference sequence). Trimming cost V 6 bases and J 9 bases; bases outside gene matches: 8. There are 14 residues in the CDR3. This chain's CDR3 is CASRSRDSGSPLHF. The CDR3 nucleotides are TGTGCCAGCAGGTCGCGGGACAGTGGTTCACCCCTCCACTTT.

This clonotype was seen more than once but under ten times. The V and J genes are TRBV7-9 and TRBJ2-5; D unclear. Trimming took off 5 bases at V and 1 base at J, with 2 bases between the two ends. CDR1 SEHNR and CDR2 FQNEAQ come from the germline V gene (reference sequence). The CDR3 totals 11 residues. The CDR3 region is CASSIQETQYF. The CDR3 region has the DNA TGTGCCAGCAGCATCCAAGAGACCCAGTACTTC.

There are many counts of this clonotype. This chain connects TRBV19 to TRBJ2-3, with a possible D match to TRBD2 (6 bases). The CDR3 is 15 amino acids. The germline V gene encodes CDR1 LNHDA and CDR2 SQIVND (reference sequence). Trimming took 3 bases from V and 4 from J, leaving 14 bases between them. CDR3: CASSMGRRDPDTQYF. The DNA for the CDR3 is TGTGCCAGTAGTATGGGGCGGAGGGACCCAGATACGCAGTATTTT.

The chain couples TRBV12-3 or TRBV12-4 to TRBJ1-4, with 9 bases lining up with TRBD1. The trim removed 5 bases at V and 8 bases at J, leaving 6 bases unmatched. CDR3 length: 14 amino acids. This CDR3 is CASSPRTGEEKLFF. The CDR3 DNA sequence: TGTGCCAGCAGTCCCCGGACAGGGGAGGAAAAACTGTTTTTT.

This clonotype was detected ten times or more. The rearrangement links TRBV20-1 to TRBJ1-4; D unresolved. The CDR3 loop spans 12 amino acids. V lost 3 bases and J 7 bases, leaving 9 bases between the germline ends. Germline CDR1 DFQATT, CDR2 SNEGSKA (reference sequence). The CDR3 region has the DNA TGCAGTGCTAGTTCTAACGGTGAAAAACTGTTTTTT. Its translation: CSASSNGEKLFF.

This clonotype was found many times. The chain carries TRBV4-2 and TRBJ1-1; 8 bases agree with TRBD1. The J segment lost 7 bases and the V segment lost 3 bases, leaving 7 bases of the junction unmatched. Germline CDR1 reads LGHNA; CDR2 reads YNFKEQ. This CDR3 is 14 amino acids long. The CDR3 DNA reads as TGTGCCAGCAGCCACACGGACGGGACAGGTGAAGCTTTCTTT. Encoded protein: CASSHTDGTGEAFF.

This clonotype was seen at least ten times. This rearrangement joins TRBV27 to TRBJ2-3; D is perhaps TRBD2 (6 bases). Trimming took off 4 bases at V and 4 bases at J, with 15 bases between the two ends. This CDR3 is 15 amino acids long. Germline V gives CDR1 MNHEY, CDR2 SMNVEV (reference sequence). This CDR3 reads CASSSLAPNPDTQYF. DNA of the CDR3: TGTGCCAGCAGTTCACTAGCTCCCAATCCAGATACGCAGTATTTT.

This clonotype was counted at least ten times. V is TRBV20-1 and J is TRBJ1-2, with D unclear. The CDR3 is 12 residues long. Germline V gene lookup returns CDR1 DFQATT and CDR2 SNEGSKA (reference sequence). This CDR3 reads CSAGSSSYGYTF. The DNA for the CDR3 is TGCAGCGCGGGGAGTTCCAGCTATGGCTACACCTTC.

This clonotype showed up many times. The chain carries TRBV11-2 and TRBJ2-7; 7 bases line up with TRBD1. Germline assignment: CDR1 SGHAT and CDR2 FQNNGV. This CDR3 is built from 17 residues. Trimming took 4 bases from V and 2 from J; bases not matched to a gene: 14. The CDR3 is CASSSVGLRDSPYEQYF. In DNA, the CDR3 is TGTGCCAGCAGCTCAGTGGGTCTCCGGGACAGCCCCTACGAGCAGTACTTC.

This clonotype was seen at least ten times. This chain links TRBV7-9 with TRBJ1-1; D call uncertain. Per germline, CDR1 SEHNR and CDR2 FQNEAQ (reference sequence). The V end was cut by 3 bases, the J end by 8 bases, with 10 bases between. The CDR3 consists of 12 residues. The CDR3 sequence: CASSLSLSEAFF. As DNA, the CDR3 is TGTGCCAGCAGCTTGAGTCTCTCCGAAGCTTTCTTT.

This clonotype was recorded many times. This chain connects TRBV18 to TRBJ1-1; D is ambiguous. The CDR3 sequence is 15 residues long. Germline CDR1 is KGHSH and CDR2 is LQKENI. V was clipped by 6 bases and J by 1 base, with 15 bases between them. The CDR3 is CASSQTRERNTEAFF. In DNA, the CDR3 is TGTGCCAGCTCCCAAACGAGGGAAAGGAACACTGAAGCTTTCTTT.